Below are 10 T cell receptor beta chains sequenced from a single sample in a study of T cell changes during pregnancy in multiple sclerosis. Sequenced by immunoSEQ multiplex PCR; TCRdb stores in-frame clones only, minus some. The table records fewer than 50,000 clones, around 94% of them present only once. This specimen was CD8+ T cells from peripheral blood mononuclear cells, taken before pregnancy. These receptors were taken from a female donor with multiple sclerosis, enrolled in a pregnancy study.

The chain joins TRBV5-5 to TRBJ1-1; 7 nucleotides align to TRBD1. Per germline, CDR1 SGHKS and CDR2 YYEKEE (reference sequence). This CDR3 has 17 residues. With V trimmed by 0 bases and J by 3 bases, 11 bases remained unmatched. The CDR3 nucleotides read TGTGCCAGCAGCTTGGGAGTGGTCGCCCAGGGGGACACTGAAGCTTTCTTT. This codes for CASSLGVVAQGDTEAFF.

The chain couples TRBV27 to TRBJ1-3; maybe TRBD1 (6 bases). The V and J ends lost 4 bases and 0 bases respectively, with 10 bases between them. Germline V gene lookup returns CDR1 MNHEY and CDR2 SMNVEV (reference sequence). This CDR3 region has 15 residues. The CDR3: CASSYDRSSGNTIYF. The DNA for the CDR3 is TGTGCCAGCAGTTATGACAGGAGCTCTGGAAACACCATATATTTT.

The gene calls are TRBV9 and TRBJ2-3; possible D gene TRBD1, 5 bases. Trimming took off 3 bases at V and 14 bases at J, with 16 bases between the two ends. The CDR3 runs 12 residues. Germline V gives CDR1 SGDLS, CDR2 YYNGEE. CDR3 nucleotide sequence: TGTGCCAGCAGCGCAGGAAGGGGCGGCCCGTATTTT. Its protein product is CASSAGRGGPYF.

V and J are TRBV5-6 and TRBJ2-7, with D possibly matching TRBD2 (5 bases). The germline gives CDR1 SGHDT, CDR2 YYEEEE. The CDR3 runs 14 residues. Trimming took off 0 bases at V and 5 bases at J, with 12 bases between the two ends. The CDR3 DNA is TGTGCCAGCAGCTTGGTGTCAGCGGTCCACGAGCAGTACTTC. It translates to CASSLVSAVHEQYF.

The CDR3 DNA reads TGTGCCAGCAGTGGGGGGCGGGAGGTAGAGACCCAGTACTTC. Translated, it gives CASSGGREVETQYF. The V and J genes are TRBV6-1 and TRBJ2-5; 8 bases line up with TRBD2. CDR3 length: 14 residues. Germline CDR1 and CDR2: MNHNS and SASEGT. Trimming at V came to 4 bases and at J to 4 bases, leaving 5 bases not matched to a gene.

The chain recombines TRBV2 with TRBJ1-1; D not resolved. Deletions cut 11 bases from V and 1 base from J, with 8 bases between. The CDR3 has 11 amino acids. CDR1 and CDR2 (germline): SNHLY, FYNNEI. The CDR3 here is CAAEENTEAFF. The CDR3 nucleotides are TGTGCCGCGGAGGAGAACACTGAAGCTTTCTTT. Complete variable domain (other parts from reference TRBV2 and TRBJ1-1): EPEVTQTPSHQVTQMGQEVILRCVPISNHLYFYWYRQILGQKVEFLVSFYNNEISEKSEIFDDQFSVERPDGSNFTLKIRSTKLEDSAMYFCAAEENTEAFFGQGTRLTVV.

The rearrangement uses TRBV9 and TRBJ1-2; D is possibly TRBD1 (5 bases). Germline CDR1 SGDLS, CDR2 YYNGEE. CDR3 length: 11 amino acids. Trimming pared 6 bases from V and 4 bases from J, leaving 7 bases between. CDR3 DNA: TGTGCCAGCAAGGGGTCCTATGGCTACACCTTC. Encoded protein: CASKGSYGYTF. Looking up the rest from reference TRBV9 and TRBJ1-2 gives the full variable domain: DSGVTQTPKHLITATGQRVTLRCSPRSGDLSVYWYQQSLDQGLQFLIQYYNGEERAKGNILERFSAQQFPDLHSELNLSSLELGDSALYFCASKGSYGYTFGSGTRLTVV.

The J gene is TRBJ2-7, the V gene TRBV6-5; 9 bases are shared with TRBD2. The CDR3 spans 15 residues. Germline CDR1 and CDR2: MNHEY and SVGAGI. V lost 3 bases to trimming and J lost 5 bases; unmatched junction nucleotides: 8. In DNA, the CDR3 is TGTGCCAGCAGTTATTCCCTTAGCGGGAGAAACGAGCAGTACTTC. Translated, it gives CASSYSLSGRNEQYF.

The table lists this clone with a count of one. The V call is TRBV30, the J call TRBJ2-2; 11 bases match TRBD2. The CDR3 runs 19 residues. J was trimmed by 1 base and V by 2 bases; bases with no gene match: 12. Germline V CDR1 and CDR2: GTSNPN, SVGIG (reference sequence). CDR3 coding DNA: TGTGCCTGGAGTCTTCCGGGACTAGCGGCTTTAGGGAACACCGGGGAGCTGTTTTTT. As protein: CAWSLPGLAALGNTGELFF.

V and J are TRBV5-4 and TRBJ2-7; 10 bases map to TRBD2. The J segment lost 3 bases and the V segment lost 5 bases, leaving 5 bases of the junction unmatched. This CDR3 has 14 amino acids. Germline V lookup: CDR1 SGHNT, CDR2 YYREEE (reference sequence). CDR3 region: CASSFSSGSYEQYF. Written as DNA, the CDR3 is TGTGCCAGCAGTTTTTCTAGCGGGAGCTACGAGCAGTACTTC.